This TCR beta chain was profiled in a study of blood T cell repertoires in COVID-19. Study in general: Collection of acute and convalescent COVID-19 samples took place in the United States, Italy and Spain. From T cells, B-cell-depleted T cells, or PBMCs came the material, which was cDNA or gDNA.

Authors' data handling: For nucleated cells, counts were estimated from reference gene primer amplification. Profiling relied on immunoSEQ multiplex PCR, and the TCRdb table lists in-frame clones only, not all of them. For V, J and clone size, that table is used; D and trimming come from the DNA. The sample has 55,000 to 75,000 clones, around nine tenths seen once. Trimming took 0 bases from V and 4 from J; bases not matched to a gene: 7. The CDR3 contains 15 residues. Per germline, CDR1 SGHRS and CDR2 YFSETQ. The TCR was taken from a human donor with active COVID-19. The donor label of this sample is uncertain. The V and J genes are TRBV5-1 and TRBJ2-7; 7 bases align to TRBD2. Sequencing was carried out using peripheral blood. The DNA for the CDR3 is TGCGCCAGCAGCTTGGATCTAGCGGAGTCATACGAGCAGTACTTC. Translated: CASSLDLAESYEQYF.